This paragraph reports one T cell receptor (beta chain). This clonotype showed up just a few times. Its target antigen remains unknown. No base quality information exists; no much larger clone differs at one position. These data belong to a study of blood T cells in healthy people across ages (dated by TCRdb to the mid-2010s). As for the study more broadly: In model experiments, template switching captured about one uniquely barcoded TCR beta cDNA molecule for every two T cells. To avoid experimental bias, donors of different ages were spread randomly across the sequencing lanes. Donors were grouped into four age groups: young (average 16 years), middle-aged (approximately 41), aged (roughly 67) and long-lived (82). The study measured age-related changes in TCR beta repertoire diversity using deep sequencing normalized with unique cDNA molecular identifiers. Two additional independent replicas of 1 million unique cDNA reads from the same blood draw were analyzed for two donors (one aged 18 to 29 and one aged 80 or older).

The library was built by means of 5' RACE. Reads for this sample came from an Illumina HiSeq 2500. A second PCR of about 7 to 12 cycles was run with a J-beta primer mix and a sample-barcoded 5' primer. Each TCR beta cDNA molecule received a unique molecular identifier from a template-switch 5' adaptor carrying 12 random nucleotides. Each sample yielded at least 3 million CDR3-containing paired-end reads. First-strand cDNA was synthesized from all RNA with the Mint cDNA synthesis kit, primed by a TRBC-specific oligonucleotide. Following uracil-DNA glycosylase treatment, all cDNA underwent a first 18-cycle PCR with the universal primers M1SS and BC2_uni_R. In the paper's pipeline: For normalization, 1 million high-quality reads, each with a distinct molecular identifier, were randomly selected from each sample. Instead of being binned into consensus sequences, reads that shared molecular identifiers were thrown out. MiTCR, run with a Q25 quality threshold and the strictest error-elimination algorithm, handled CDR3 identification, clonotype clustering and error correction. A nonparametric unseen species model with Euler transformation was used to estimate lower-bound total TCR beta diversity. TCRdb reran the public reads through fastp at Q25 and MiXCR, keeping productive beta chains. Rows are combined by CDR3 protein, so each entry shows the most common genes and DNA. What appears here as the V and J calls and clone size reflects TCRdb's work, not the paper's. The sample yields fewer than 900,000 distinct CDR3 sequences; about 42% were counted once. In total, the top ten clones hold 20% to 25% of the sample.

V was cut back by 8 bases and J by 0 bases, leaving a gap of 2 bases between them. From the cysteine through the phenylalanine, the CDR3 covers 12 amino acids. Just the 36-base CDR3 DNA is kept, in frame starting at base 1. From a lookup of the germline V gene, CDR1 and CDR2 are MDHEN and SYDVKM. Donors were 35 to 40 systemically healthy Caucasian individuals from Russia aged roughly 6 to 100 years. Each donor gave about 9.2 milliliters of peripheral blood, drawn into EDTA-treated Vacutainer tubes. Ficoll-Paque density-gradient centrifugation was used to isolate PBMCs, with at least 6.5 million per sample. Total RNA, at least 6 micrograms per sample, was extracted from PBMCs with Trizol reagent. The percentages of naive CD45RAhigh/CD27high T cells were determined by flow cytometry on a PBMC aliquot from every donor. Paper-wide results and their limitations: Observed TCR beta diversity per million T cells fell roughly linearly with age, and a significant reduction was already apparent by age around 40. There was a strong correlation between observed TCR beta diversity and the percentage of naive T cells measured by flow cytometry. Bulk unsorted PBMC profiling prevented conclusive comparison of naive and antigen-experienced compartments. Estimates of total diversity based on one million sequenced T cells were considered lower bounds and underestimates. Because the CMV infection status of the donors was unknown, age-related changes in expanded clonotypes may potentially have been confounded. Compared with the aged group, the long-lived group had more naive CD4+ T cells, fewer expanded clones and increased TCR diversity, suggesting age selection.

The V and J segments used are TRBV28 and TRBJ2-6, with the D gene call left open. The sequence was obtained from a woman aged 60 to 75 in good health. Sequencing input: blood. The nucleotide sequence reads TGTGCCAGCGACTCTGGGGCCAACGTCCTGACTTTC. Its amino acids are CASDSGANVLTF.